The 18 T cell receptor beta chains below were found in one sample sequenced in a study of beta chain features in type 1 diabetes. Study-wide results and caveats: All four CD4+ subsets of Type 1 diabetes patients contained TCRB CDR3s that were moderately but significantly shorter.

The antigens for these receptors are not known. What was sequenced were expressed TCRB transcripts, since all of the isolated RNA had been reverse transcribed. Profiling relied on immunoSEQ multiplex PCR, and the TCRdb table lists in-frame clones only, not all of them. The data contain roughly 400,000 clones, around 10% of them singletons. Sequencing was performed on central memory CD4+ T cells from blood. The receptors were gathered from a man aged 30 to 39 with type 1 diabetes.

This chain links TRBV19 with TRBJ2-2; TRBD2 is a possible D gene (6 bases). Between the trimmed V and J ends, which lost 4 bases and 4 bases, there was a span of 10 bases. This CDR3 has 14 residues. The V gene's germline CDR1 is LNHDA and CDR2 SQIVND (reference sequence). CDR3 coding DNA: TGTGCCAGTAGTAGGGCGGAGGGCACCGGGGAGCTGTTTTTT. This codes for CASSRAEGTGELFF.

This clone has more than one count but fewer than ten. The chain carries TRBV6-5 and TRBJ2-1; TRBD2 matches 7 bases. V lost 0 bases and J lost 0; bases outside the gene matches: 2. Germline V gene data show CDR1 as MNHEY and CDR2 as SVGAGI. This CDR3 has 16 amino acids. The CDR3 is CASSYSGGSSYNEQFF. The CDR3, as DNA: TGTGCCAGCAGTTACTCGGGGGGGAGCTCCTACAATGAGCAGTTCTTC.

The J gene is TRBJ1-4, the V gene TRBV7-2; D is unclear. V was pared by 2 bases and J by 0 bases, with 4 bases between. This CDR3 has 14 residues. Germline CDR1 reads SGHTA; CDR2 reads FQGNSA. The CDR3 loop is CASSLRATNEKLFF. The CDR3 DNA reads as TGTGCCAGCAGCTTACGTGCAACTAATGAAAAACTGTTTTTT.

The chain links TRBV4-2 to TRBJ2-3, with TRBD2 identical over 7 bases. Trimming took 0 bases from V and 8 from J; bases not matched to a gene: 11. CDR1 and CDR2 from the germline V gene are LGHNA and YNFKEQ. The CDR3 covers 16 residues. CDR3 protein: CASSQDRLAAVGTQYF. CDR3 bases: TGTGCCAGCAGCCAAGATCGCCTAGCGGCGGTGGGTACGCAGTATTTT.

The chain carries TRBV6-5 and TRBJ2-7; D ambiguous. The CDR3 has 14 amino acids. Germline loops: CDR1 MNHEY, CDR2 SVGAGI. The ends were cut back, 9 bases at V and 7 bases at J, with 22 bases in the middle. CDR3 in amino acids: CASSTSVEWWEQYF. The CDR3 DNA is TGTGCCAGTTCGACAAGCGTCGAATGGTGGGAGCAGTACTTC.

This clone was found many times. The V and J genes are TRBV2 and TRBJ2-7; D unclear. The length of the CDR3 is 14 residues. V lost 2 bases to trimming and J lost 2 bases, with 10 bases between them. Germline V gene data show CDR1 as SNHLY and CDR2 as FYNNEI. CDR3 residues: CASSEWYNPYEQYF. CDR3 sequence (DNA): TGTGCCAGCAGTGAATGGTACAATCCCTACGAGCAGTACTTC.

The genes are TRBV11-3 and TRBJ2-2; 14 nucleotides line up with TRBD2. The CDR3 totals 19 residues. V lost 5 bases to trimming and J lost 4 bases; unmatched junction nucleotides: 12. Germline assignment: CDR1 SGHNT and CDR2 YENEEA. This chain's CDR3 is CASSPGTSGRSFLTGELFF. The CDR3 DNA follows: TGTGCCAGCAGCCCGGGGACTAGCGGGAGATCGTTCCTCACCGGGGAGCTGTTTTTT.

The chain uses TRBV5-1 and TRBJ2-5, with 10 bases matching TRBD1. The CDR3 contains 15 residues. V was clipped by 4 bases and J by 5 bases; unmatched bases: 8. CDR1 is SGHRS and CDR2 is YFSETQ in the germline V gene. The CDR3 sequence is CASSSGTGVTETQYF. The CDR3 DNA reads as TGCGCCAGCAGCAGCGGGACAGGGGTTACGGAGACCCAGTACTTC.

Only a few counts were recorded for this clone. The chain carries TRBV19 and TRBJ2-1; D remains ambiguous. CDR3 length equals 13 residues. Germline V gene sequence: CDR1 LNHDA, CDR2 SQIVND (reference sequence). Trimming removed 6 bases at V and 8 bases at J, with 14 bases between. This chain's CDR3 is CASRSQEVDEQFF. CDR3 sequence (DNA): TGTGCCAGTAGGTCGCAAGAGGTCGATGAGCAGTTCTTC. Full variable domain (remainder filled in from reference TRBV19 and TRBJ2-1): DGGITQSPKYLFRKEGQNVTLSCEQNLNHDAMYWYRQDPGQGLRLIYYSQIVNDFQKGDIAEGYSVSREKKESFPLTVTSAQKNPTAFYLCASRSQEVDEQFFGPGTRLTVL.

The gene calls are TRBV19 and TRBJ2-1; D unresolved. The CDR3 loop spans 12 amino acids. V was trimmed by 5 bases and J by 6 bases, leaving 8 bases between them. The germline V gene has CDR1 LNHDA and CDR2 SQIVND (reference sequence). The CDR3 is CASSVPSNEQFF. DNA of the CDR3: TGTGCCAGTAGTGTCCCAAGCAATGAGCAGTTCTTC.

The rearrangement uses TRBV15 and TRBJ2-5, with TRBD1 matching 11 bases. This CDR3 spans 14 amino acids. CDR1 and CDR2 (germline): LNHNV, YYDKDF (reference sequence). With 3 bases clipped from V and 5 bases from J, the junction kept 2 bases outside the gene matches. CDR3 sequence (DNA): TGTGCCACCAGCAGGGACAGGGGGCTGGAGACCCAGTACTTC. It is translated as CATSRDRGLETQYF.

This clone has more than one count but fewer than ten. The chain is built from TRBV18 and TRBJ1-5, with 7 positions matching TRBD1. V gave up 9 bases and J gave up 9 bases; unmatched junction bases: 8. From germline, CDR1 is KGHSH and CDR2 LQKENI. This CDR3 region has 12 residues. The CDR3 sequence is CASDSGGAPQHF. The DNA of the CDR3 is TGTGCCAGTGATTCAGGGGGAGCGCCCCAGCATTTT.

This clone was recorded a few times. The CDR3 coding sequence is TGTGCCAGCAGCTCGCTGAACACCGGGGAGCTGTTTTTT. Translated, it gives CASSSLNTGELFF. The chain is built from TRBV7-2 and TRBJ2-2; no reliable D call. Looked up from germline, CDR1 is SGHTA and CDR2 is FQGNSA. V was clipped by 4 bases and J by 1 base, with 4 bases between them. The CDR3 loop spans 13 amino acids.

CDR3: CAIYSDSSSGQYF. The DNA for the CDR3 is TGTGCCATCTATTCTGACTCGTCCAGCGGGCAGTACTTC. V gene TRBV10-3 combines with J gene TRBJ2-7; tentatively, D is TRBD2 (5 bases). Trimming removed 8 bases at V and 9 bases at J, with 20 bases between. Germline CDR1 is ENHRY and CDR2 is SYGVKD. The CDR3 covers 13 residues.

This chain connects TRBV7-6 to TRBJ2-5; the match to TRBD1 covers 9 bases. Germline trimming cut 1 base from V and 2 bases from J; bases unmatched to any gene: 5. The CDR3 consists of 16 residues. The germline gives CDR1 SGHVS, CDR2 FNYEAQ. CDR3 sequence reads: CASSLGTGAQQETQYF. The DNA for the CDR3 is TGTGCCAGCAGCTTAGGGACAGGGGCCCAACAAGAGACCCAGTACTTC. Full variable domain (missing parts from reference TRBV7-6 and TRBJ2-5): GAGVSQSPRYKVTKRGQDVALRCDPISGHVSLYWYRQALGQGPEFLTYFNYEAQQDKSGLPNDRFSAERPEGSISTLTIQRTEQRDSAMYRCASSLGTGAQQETQYFGPGTRLLVL.

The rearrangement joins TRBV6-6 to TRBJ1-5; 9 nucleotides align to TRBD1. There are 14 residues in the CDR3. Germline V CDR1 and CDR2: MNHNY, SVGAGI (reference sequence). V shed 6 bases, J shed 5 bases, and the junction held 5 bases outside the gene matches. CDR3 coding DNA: TGTGCCAGCAGGACTACAGGGGGCCATCAGCCCCAGCATTTT. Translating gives CASRTTGGHQPQHF.

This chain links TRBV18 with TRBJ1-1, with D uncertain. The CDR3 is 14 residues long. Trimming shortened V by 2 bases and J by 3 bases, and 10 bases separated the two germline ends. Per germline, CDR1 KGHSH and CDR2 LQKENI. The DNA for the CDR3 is TGTGCCAGCTCACCAGCGAGTTTGGACACTGAAGCTTTCTTT. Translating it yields CASSPASLDTEAFF.

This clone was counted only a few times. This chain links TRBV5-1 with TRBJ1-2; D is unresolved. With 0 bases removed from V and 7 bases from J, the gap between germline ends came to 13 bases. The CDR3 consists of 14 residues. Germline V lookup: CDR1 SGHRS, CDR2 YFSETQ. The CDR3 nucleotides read TGCGCCAGCAGCTTGGAGTCGGTCAGGATTGGCTACACCTTC. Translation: CASSLESVRIGYTF.